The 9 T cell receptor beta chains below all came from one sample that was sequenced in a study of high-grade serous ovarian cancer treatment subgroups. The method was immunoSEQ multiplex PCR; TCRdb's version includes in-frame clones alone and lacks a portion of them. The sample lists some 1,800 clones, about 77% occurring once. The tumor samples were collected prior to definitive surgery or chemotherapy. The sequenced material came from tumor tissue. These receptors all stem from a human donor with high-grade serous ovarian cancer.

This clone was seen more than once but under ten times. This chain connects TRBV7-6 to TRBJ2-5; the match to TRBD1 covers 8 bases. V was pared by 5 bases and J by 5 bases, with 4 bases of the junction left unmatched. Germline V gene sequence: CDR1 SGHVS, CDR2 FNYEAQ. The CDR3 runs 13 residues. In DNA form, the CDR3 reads TGTGCCAGCAGCCCTTGGACAGGGGAGACCCAGTACTTC. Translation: CASSPWTGETQYF.

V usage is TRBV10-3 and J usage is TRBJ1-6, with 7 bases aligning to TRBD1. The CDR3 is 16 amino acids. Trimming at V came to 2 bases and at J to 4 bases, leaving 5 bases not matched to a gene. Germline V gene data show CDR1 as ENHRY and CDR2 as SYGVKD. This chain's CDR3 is CAISEGGTAYNSPLHF. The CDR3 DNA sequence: TGTGCCATCAGTGAGGGGGGGACAGCTTATAATTCACCCCTCCACTTT.

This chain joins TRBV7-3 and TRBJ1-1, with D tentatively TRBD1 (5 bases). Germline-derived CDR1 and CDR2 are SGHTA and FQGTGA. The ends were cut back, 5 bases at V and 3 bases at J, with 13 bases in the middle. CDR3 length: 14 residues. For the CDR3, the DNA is TGTGCCAGCAGCCCATACGGGGGATACACTGAAGCTTTCTTT. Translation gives CASSPYGGYTEAFF.

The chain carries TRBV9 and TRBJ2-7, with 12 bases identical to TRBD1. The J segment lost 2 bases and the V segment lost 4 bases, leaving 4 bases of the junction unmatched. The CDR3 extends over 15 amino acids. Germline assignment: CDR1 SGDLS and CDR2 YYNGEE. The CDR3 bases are TGTGCCAGCAGCCCGGGGACAGGGGGCCCCTACGAGCAGTACTTC. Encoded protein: CASSPGTGGPYEQYF.

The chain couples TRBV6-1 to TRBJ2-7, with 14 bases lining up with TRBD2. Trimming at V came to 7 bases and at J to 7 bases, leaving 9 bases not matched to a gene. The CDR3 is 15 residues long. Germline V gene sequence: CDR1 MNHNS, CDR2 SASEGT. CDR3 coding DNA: TGTGCCAGCATGGTGACTAGCGGGAGGGCGGGTGAGCAGTACTTC. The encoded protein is CASMVTSGRAGEQYF.

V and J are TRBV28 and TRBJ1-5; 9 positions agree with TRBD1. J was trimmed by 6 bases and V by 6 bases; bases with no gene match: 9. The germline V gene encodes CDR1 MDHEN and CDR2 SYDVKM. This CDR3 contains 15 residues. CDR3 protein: CASRKDRGVVQPQHF. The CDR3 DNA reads TGTGCCAGCAGAAAAGACAGGGGGGTAGTTCAGCCCCAGCATTTT.

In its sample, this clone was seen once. DNA for the CDR3: TGTGCCAGCAGTTACGGAATGGTGAGCTACACCTTC. The encoded protein is CASSYGMVSYTF. The chain combines TRBV6-5 with TRBJ1-2; D not certain. Germline V gives CDR1 MNHEY, CDR2 SVGAGI. CDR3 size: 12 residues. The germline V and J ends were trimmed by 2 bases and 9 bases, with 10 bases remaining between them.

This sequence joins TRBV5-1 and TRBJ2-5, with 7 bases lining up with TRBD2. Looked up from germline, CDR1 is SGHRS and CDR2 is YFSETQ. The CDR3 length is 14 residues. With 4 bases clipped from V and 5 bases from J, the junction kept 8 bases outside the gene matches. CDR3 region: CASSPPTSRETQYF. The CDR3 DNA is TGCGCCAGCAGCCCACCGACTAGCCGTGAGACCCAGTACTTC. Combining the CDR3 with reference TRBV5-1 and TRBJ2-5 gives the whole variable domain KAGVTQTPRYLIKTRGQQVTLSCSPISGHRSVSWYQQTPGQGLQFLFEYFSETQRNKGNFPGRFSGRQFSNSRSEMNVSTLELGDSALYLCASSPPTSRETQYFGPGTRLLVL.

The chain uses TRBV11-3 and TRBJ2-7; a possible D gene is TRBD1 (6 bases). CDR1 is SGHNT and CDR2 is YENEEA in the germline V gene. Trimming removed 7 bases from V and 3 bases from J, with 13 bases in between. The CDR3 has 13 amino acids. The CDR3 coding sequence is TGTGCCAGCATCCACCTGGGACACTACGAGCAGTACTTC. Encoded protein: CASIHLGHYEQYF.